This entry lists 30 T cell receptor beta chains sequenced from one sample in a study of T cells in Graves' hyperthyroidism and ophthalmopathy. Amplified regions were TCR beta CDR3 sequences from RNA transcripts. The study used the HTBI primer set for a first-round RT-PCR of the TCR CDR3. A single record per CDR3 protein comes from TCRdb applying MiXCR to the multiplex PCR reads. There are hundreds of thousands of distinct CDR3 sequences in the sample; around 15% occur only once, and about 3.8% lies in the top ten. The sample was blood. The receptors shown here come from a woman aged 25 to 39 with Graves' hyperthyroidism.

This clonotype was detected only a few times. The rearrangement joins TRBV6-1 to TRBJ2-1; D remains unclear. Per the germline V gene, CDR1 is MNHNS and CDR2 is SASEGT. Deletions cut 5 bases from V and 6 bases from J, with 8 bases between. The CDR3 is made up of 12 amino acids. As DNA, the CDR3 is TGTGCCAGCAGTTGGGCCTCCAATGAGCAGTTCTTC. It encodes CASSWASNEQFF.

This clonotype was seen a few times. The CDR3 end shows no conserved phenylalanine or tryptophan, and so a read error is likely. The gene calls are TRBV28 and TRBJ1-2; D remains ambiguous. Germline assignment: CDR1 MDHEN and CDR2 SYDVKM. Trimming cost V 2 bases and J 7 bases, with 11 bases left between them. There are 13 residues in the CDR3. CDR3 coding DNA: TGTGCCAGCAGTTTACGGCAGGCTACTGGCTACACCCTC. Its protein product is CASSLRQATGYTL.

This chain uses TRBV28 with TRBJ2-7; 7 bases line up with TRBD1. V trimming: 8 bases; J trimming: 9 bases; junction bases outside the gene matches: 10. Per the germline V gene, CDR1 is MDHEN and CDR2 is SYDVKM. The CDR3 sequence is 12 residues long. CDR3 nucleotide sequence: TGTGCCAGCTGGGACAGACTCTCCGGGCAGTACTTC. As protein: CASWDRLSGQYF.

This chain joins TRBV20-1 and TRBJ1-4, with D perhaps TRBD1 (6 bases). The V gene lost 5 bases and the J gene lost 3 bases, with 19 bases spanning the gap. Germline CDR1 and CDR2: DFQATT and SNEGSKA (reference sequence). This CDR3 has 16 residues. The CDR3 here is CSAYRQVYTANEKLFF. The CDR3, as DNA: TGCAGTGCTTATAGACAGGTCTACACAGCTAATGAAAAACTGTTTTTT.

The sample holds many counts of this clonotype. The chain has TRBV27 and TRBJ2-7, with 8 bases fitting TRBD2. V dropped 6 bases and J dropped 2; count of bases not matched to a gene: 9. Germline loops: CDR1 MNHEY, CDR2 SMNVEV (reference sequence). CDR3 length: 15 residues. The CDR3: CASRRLARLAYEQYF. Here the CDR3 DNA reads TGTGCCAGCAGGCGACTAGCGAGACTGGCCTACGAGCAGTACTTC.

This clonotype was detected only a few times. This chain connects TRBV4-1 to TRBJ2-7; no reliable D call. CDR1 and CDR2 (germline): MGHRA, YSYEKL. The CDR3 extends over 12 amino acids. With 0 bases removed from V and 7 bases from J, the gap between germline ends came to 7 bases. The CDR3 DNA reads TGCGCCAGCAGCCAAGATGGGGATGAGCAGTACTTC. This encodes CASSQDGDEQYF.

This clonotype was seen many times. The genes are TRBV28 and TRBJ1-6, with 8 bases fitting TRBD1. Unmatched junction bases numbered 6, after V lost 6 bases and J lost 8 bases. The CDR3 loop spans 14 amino acids. Germline loops: CDR1 MDHEN, CDR2 SYDVKM. Here the CDR3 reads CASSATGVDSPLHF. The CDR3 region has the DNA TGTGCCAGCAGCGCGACAGGGGTTGATTCACCCCTCCACTTT.

This clonotype was seen at least ten times. The rearrangement uses TRBV12-5 and TRBJ1-1; unclear D gene. The germline CDR1 and CDR2 sequences are LGHNT and FRNRAP. Deletions cut 1 base from V and 0 bases from J, with 3 bases between. The CDR3 runs 13 residues. In DNA, the CDR3 is TGTGCTAGTGGTTTGGGGTTGAACACTGAAGCTTTCTTT. This translates into CASGLGLNTEAFF.

This clonotype was picked up many times. The V call is TRBV3-1, the J call TRBJ2-1, with 11 bases fitting TRBD2. The V and J ends lost 1 base and 5 bases, in that order; junction bases with no gene match: 7. Germline V lookup: CDR1 LGHDT, CDR2 YNNKEL (reference sequence). The length of the CDR3 is 17 residues. This chain's CDR3 is CASSQARLAGLDNEQFF. DNA for the CDR3: TGTGCCAGCAGCCAAGCCAGACTAGCGGGATTAGACAATGAGCAGTTCTTC.

This chain joins TRBV7-3 and TRBJ2-3; D gene ambiguous. The CDR3 sequence is 14 residues long. Germline CDR1 SGHTA, CDR2 FQGTGA. V was trimmed by 5 bases and J by 2 bases, leaving 11 bases between them. The CDR3 DNA reads as TGTGCCAGCAGCCCCACTGGGTACACAGATACGCAGTATTTT. Encoded protein: CASSPTGYTDTQYF.

V gene TRBV7-2 combines with J gene TRBJ2-7, with no clear D. The CDR3 runs to 13 residues. The V gene lost 3 bases and the J gene lost 4 bases, with 10 bases spanning the gap. Germline loops: CDR1 SGHTA, CDR2 FQGNSA. CDR3 coding DNA: TGTGCCAGCAGCTTCCCATCCGCTTACGAGCAGTACTTC. This codes for CASSFPSAYEQYF.

This clonotype was counted at least ten times. This chain uses TRBV29-1 with TRBJ1-1; D unresolved. Germline loops: CDR1 SQVTM, CDR2 ANQGSEA. V was shortened by 5 bases and J by 0 bases, with 4 bases between the two germline ends. The CDR3 is 11 residues long. The CDR3 sequence is CSVRLNTEAFF. As DNA, the CDR3 is TGCAGCGTTAGGCTGAACACTGAAGCTTTCTTT.

The chain is built from TRBV6-7 and TRBJ2-3; TRBD2 matches at 12 bases. TRBV6-7 carries the ORF label, with uncertain function. CDR3 length: 17 amino acids. Unmatched junction bases numbered 14, after V lost 7 bases and J lost 6 bases. CDR3 coding DNA: TGTGCCAGCATTCCTGCGCCCGCTAGCGGGAGGGGGGATACGCAGTATTTT. It translates to CASIPAPASGRGDTQYF.

This clonotype was detected only a few times. The chain links TRBV5-1 to TRBJ2-1; 7 nucleotides line up with TRBD1. The trim removed 6 bases at V and 1 base at J, leaving 10 bases unmatched. Germline V lookup: CDR1 SGHRS, CDR2 YFSETQ. The CDR3 spans 16 residues. The CDR3 region has the DNA TGCGCCAGCACCGCCCAAGGGGGCGCATCCTACAATGAGCAGTTCTTC. Amino acid sequence: CASTAQGGASYNEQFF.

This clonotype appeared a few times. The chain employs TRBV30 and TRBJ1-1; D is ambiguous. Germline values: CDR1 GTSNPN, CDR2 SVGIG (reference sequence). The CDR3 loop spans 13 amino acids. V lost 5 bases to trimming and J lost 3 bases, with 13 bases between them. This chain's CDR3 is CAWGPHRDTEAFF. CDR3 sequence (DNA): TGTGCCTGGGGACCGCATAGGGACACTGAAGCTTTCTTT.

V usage is TRBV4-3 and J usage is TRBJ1-1; D gene unclear. V shed 4 bases and J shed 2 bases, with 11 bases lying between them. The CDR3 is 14 residues long. The germline gives CDR1 LGHNA, CDR2 YSLEER. In DNA, the CDR3 is TGCGCCAGCAGCCCCGGACGGGCCAACACTGAAGCTTTCTTT. Amino acids: CASSPGRANTEAFF.

This clonotype occurred many times. The J gene is TRBJ2-7, the V gene TRBV27, with 10 bases lining up with TRBD1. Germline loops: CDR1 MNHEY, CDR2 SMNVEV (reference sequence). The J segment lost 5 bases and the V segment lost 5 bases, leaving 9 bases of the junction unmatched. This CDR3 region has 15 residues. For the CDR3, the DNA is TGTGCCAGCAGTCGGAACCCCGGGACAGGGGACGAGCAGTACTTC. Its protein is CASSRNPGTGDEQYF.

Remarks on this clonotype: This may stem from a read error, because a much larger clone lies one nucleotide away. This chain joins TRBV4-2 and TRBJ2-1; D might be TRBD2 (5 bases). The CDR3 is made up of 15 amino acids. Germline CDR1 is LGHNA and CDR2 is YNFKEQ. CDR3 residues: CASSPLGSSNNEQFF. CDR3 in DNA: TGTGCCAGCAGCCCGCTGGGGAGCTCCAACAATGAGCAGTTCTTC.

This clonotype was recorded many times. The rearrangement joins TRBV5-1 to TRBJ1-2; D possibly corresponds to TRBD1 (5 bases). This CDR3 region has 15 residues. Deletions cut 4 bases from V and 8 bases from J, with 21 bases between. CDR1 and CDR2 from the germline V gene are SGHRS and YFSETQ. CDR3 residues: CASSPLRDPKSGYTF. CDR3 in DNA: TGCGCCAGCAGCCCCCTTCGGGACCCAAAGAGCGGCTACACCTTC.

This clonotype has ten or more counts. The chain employs TRBV6-1 and TRBJ2-5; 7 bases line up with TRBD2. V dropped 2 bases and J dropped 1; count of bases not matched to a gene: 4. The CDR3 has 15 amino acids. Germline assignment: CDR1 MNHNS and CDR2 SASEGT. CDR3 sequence reads: CASSESLAVQETQYF. In nucleotides, the CDR3 is TGTGCCAGCAGTGAAAGCCTAGCGGTCCAAGAGACCCAGTACTTC.

The rearrangement joins TRBV27 to TRBJ2-2; 9 bases fit TRBD2. The CDR3 is 16 residues long. J was trimmed by 1 base and V by 4 bases; bases with no gene match: 4. Germline lookup yields CDR1 MNHEY and CDR2 SMNVEV (reference sequence). In DNA form, the CDR3 reads TGTGCCAGCAGTTCTTATAGCGGGGGGAACACCGGGGAGCTGTTTTTT. This translates into CASSSYSGGNTGELFF.

This clonotype was recorded only once. J is TRBJ2-1 and V is TRBV20-1; 8 nucleotides line up with TRBD2. CDR1 DFQATT and CDR2 SNEGSKA come from the germline V gene (reference sequence). CDR3 length: 19 residues. J lost 0 bases, V lost 6 bases, and 19 bases had no gene match. The CDR3, as DNA: TGCAGTGCCCCTGGTTCTCTAGCGGGCGGGTTTCCCTCCTACAATGAGCAGTTCTTC. Protein: CSAPGSLAGGFPSYNEQFF.

Only a few counts were recorded for this clonotype. The chain recombines TRBV29-1 with TRBJ2-1; 9 bases align to TRBD2. This CDR3 contains 15 residues. Per the germline V gene, CDR1 is SQVTM and CDR2 is ANQGSEA. The V segment lost 6 bases and the J segment 2 bases; nucleotides outside the gene matches: 8. CDR3 nucleotide sequence: TGCAGCGTCGTAGCGGGAGTACCTCCCTACAATGAGCAGTTCTTC. It yields the protein CSVVAGVPPYNEQFF.

This clonotype was detected many times. The gene calls are TRBV19 and TRBJ2-2; D unclear. V dropped 3 bases and J dropped 1 base, with 9 bases sitting between them. From germline, CDR1 is LNHDA and CDR2 SQIVND (reference sequence). The CDR3 loop spans 15 amino acids. In DNA, the CDR3 is TGTGCCAGTAGTATTTCGGGTCGGAACACCGGGGAGCTGTTTTTT. Its translation is CASSISGRNTGELFF.

This clonotype was picked up many times. This sequence joins TRBV7-2 and TRBJ2-3; D gene unclear. V lost 3 bases, J lost 3 bases, and 19 bases lay in between. The CDR3 sequence is 17 residues long. CDR1 and CDR2 (germline): SGHTA, FQGNSA. The CDR3 protein is CASSLAMDLLGTDTQYF. The DNA of the CDR3 is TGTGCCAGCAGCTTGGCCATGGACCTCCTAGGTACAGATACGCAGTATTTT.

The genes are TRBV5-1 and TRBJ2-1, with a tentative D call TRBD2 (5 bases). Germline V gives CDR1 SGHRS, CDR2 YFSETQ. V shed 4 bases and J shed 0 bases, with 17 bases lying between them. The CDR3 extends over 17 amino acids. The CDR3 DNA sequence: TGCGCCAGCAGCCAAAAGGCCGGGGTAAGCTCCTACAATGAGCAGTTCTTC. Amino acid sequence: CASSQKAGVSSYNEQFF.

There are many counts of this clonotype. This chain links TRBV7-2 with TRBJ2-3, with 8 bases fitting TRBD2. This CDR3 spans 14 amino acids. Unmatched junction bases numbered 4, after V lost 3 bases and J lost 5 bases. From germline, CDR1 is SGHTA and CDR2 FQGNSA. The CDR3 DNA sequence: TGTGCCAGCAGCTTGTATAGCGGGGAAGATACGCAGTATTTT. This encodes CASSLYSGEDTQYF.

Comment on this clonotype: The conserved final phenylalanine or tryptophan is absent from the CDR3, which likely points to a read error. The rearrangement uses TRBV12-3 or TRBV12-4 and TRBJ1-5; D call uncertain. The length of the CDR3 is 12 residues. The V and J ends lost 3 bases and 7 bases respectively, with 7 bases between them. The CDR3 nucleotides are TGTGCCAGCAGTTTCGGAGGACAGCCCCAGCATCTT. Translation: CASSFGGQPQHL.

In its sample, this clonotype was seen many times. The rearrangement uses TRBV5-1 and TRBJ1-5; D ambiguous. The length of the CDR3 is 14 residues. Between the trimmed V and J ends, which lost 7 bases and 0 bases, there was a span of 11 bases. Germline V CDR1 and CDR2: SGHRS, YFSETQ. The DNA for the CDR3 is TGCGCCAGCCGTACCGAACCTAGCAATCAGCCCCAGCATTTT. Translated: CASRTEPSNQPQHF.

This clonotype was seen repeatedly, ten times or more. The V call is TRBV5-4, the J call TRBJ2-3; the D gene is possibly TRBD1 (6 bases). The CDR3 extends over 18 amino acids. Germline lookup yields CDR1 SGHNT and CDR2 YYREEE (reference sequence). Trimming removed 2 bases at V and 2 bases at J, with 21 bases between. CDR3 residues: CASSLSPDSPQNTDTQYF. CDR3 bases: TGTGCCAGCAGCTTATCACCGGACAGCCCCCAGAACACAGATACGCAGTATTTT.